Listed here are 25 T cell receptor beta chains from one sample, sequenced in a study of PD-L1 blockade in urothelial cancer. Assay used: immunoSEQ multiplex PCR; TCRdb lists only in-frame clones, some missing. The sample holds 72,000 or so clones, about 90% seen once. Time point reported: pretreatment peripheral blood. Sample: PBMCs, taken around atezolizumab (anti-PD-L1) treatment. These receptors were taken from a man aged 55 to 70 with urothelial cancer.

The chain links TRBV5-1 to TRBJ2-3, with D possibly being TRBD1 (6 bases). V was trimmed by 4 bases and J by 0 bases, leaving 12 bases between them. CDR1 SGHRS and CDR2 YFSETQ come from the germline V gene. This CDR3 is built from 15 residues. CDR3 loop: CASSRGDTSTDTQYF. The CDR3 DNA follows: TGCGCCAGCAGCCGAGGGGACACCAGCACAGATACGCAGTATTTT.

The sample holds one count of this clone. V and J are TRBV5-1 and TRBJ1-1; 7 nucleotides match TRBD1. The CDR3 is 17 amino acids. The germline CDR1 and CDR2 sequences are SGHRS and YFSETQ. The V segment lost 0 bases and the J segment 5 bases; nucleotides outside the gene matches: 13. CDR3 in amino acids: CASSLAAGGIVGTEAFF. In DNA form, the CDR3 reads TGCGCCAGCAGCTTGGCGGCAGGGGGAATCGTAGGAACTGAAGCTTTCTTT.

V gene TRBV7-9 combines with J gene TRBJ1-1, with a tentative D call TRBD1 (5 bases). This CDR3 is 15 amino acids long. The V gene's germline CDR1 is SEHNR and CDR2 FQNEAQ (reference sequence). V lost 4 bases and J lost 6, with 18 bases in between. In DNA form, the CDR3 reads TGTGCCAGCAGCTCGGGGGGACGAGGCGGGCCTGAAGCTTTCTTT. It yields the protein CASSSGGRGGPEAFF. The variable domain in full, with the rest retrieved from reference TRBV7-9 and TRBJ1-1, is DTGVSQNPRHKITKRGQNVTFRCDPISEHNRLYWYRQTLGQGPEFLTYFQNEAQLEKSRLLSDRFSAERPKGSFSTLEIQRTEQGDSAMYLCASSSGGRGGPEAFFGQGTRLTVV.

This chain connects TRBV27 to TRBJ2-7; D not certain. This CDR3 spans 14 amino acids. Per the germline V gene, CDR1 is MNHEY and CDR2 is SMNVEV (reference sequence). V shed 0 bases and J shed 1 base, with 7 bases lying between them. CDR3 sequence: CASSLSHTSYEQYF. CDR3 DNA: TGTGCCAGCAGTTTATCACATACGTCCTACGAGCAGTACTTC.

This chain uses TRBV19 with TRBJ2-5, with TRBD2 as a possible D gene (6 bases). With 4 bases removed from V and 5 bases from J, the gap between germline ends came to 14 bases. There are 14 residues in the CDR3. Germline V gene data show CDR1 as LNHDA and CDR2 as SQIVND (reference sequence). The CDR3 reads CASSRDLGSETQYF. CDR3 in DNA: TGTGCCAGTAGTAGGGACTTGGGGTCTGAGACCCAGTACTTC.

The rearrangement links TRBV4-2 to TRBJ2-6; 8 bases line up with TRBD1. Germline assignment: CDR1 LGHNA and CDR2 YNFKEQ. V was clipped by 3 bases and J by 3 bases; unmatched bases: 4. The CDR3 totals 16 residues. The CDR3 DNA reads as TGTGCCAGCAGCCACGTTACAGGGGGTGGGGCCAACGTCCTGACTTTC. Translating it yields CASSHVTGGGANVLTF.

The gene calls are TRBV7-9 and TRBJ2-3; D not resolved. Germline CDR1 and CDR2: SEHNR and FQNEAQ (reference sequence). V lost 1 base and J lost 6, with 11 bases in between. This CDR3 is 14 amino acids long. The CDR3 DNA reads as TGTGCCAGCAGCTTAGAATTTTCCAGGGATACGCAGTATTTT. This translates into CASSLEFSRDTQYF. The variable domain in full, with the rest retrieved from reference TRBV7-9 and TRBJ2-3, is DTGVSQNPRHKITKRGQNVTFRCDPISEHNRLYWYRQTLGQGPEFLTYFQNEAQLEKSRLLSDRFSAERPKGSFSTLEIQRTEQGDSAMYLCASSLEFSRDTQYFGPGTRLTVL.

J is TRBJ1-2 and V is TRBV4-3; weak D call: TRBD1 (5 bases). Per the germline V gene, CDR1 is LGHNA and CDR2 is YSLEER. The V gene lost 2 bases and the J gene lost 4 bases, with 8 bases spanning the gap. This CDR3 comprises 13 residues. The CDR3 loop reads CASSQYQGYGYTF. Written as DNA, the CDR3 is TGCGCCAGCAGCCAATATCAGGGCTATGGCTACACCTTC.

This sequence joins TRBV11-2 and TRBJ2-7; 8 positions agree with TRBD1. Germline-derived CDR1 and CDR2 are SGHAT and FQNNGV. The CDR3 runs to 13 residues. Trimming took 1 base from V and 4 from J; bases not matched to a gene: 0. The CDR3 reads CASSLGTGYEQYF. As DNA, the CDR3 is TGTGCCAGCAGCTTAGGGACAGGGTACGAGCAGTACTTC.

V usage is TRBV6-5 and J usage is TRBJ2-3; TRBD2 agrees at 12 bases. The CDR3 consists of 14 residues. Per germline, CDR1 MNHEY and CDR2 SVGAGI. Losses at the gene ends were 11 bases for V and 5 bases for J; bases not matched to a gene: 8. CDR3 bases: TGTGCCGGCACTAGCGGGGGGCATAGAGATACGCAGTATTTT. Translation: CAGTSGGHRDTQYF.

V usage is TRBV7-2 and J usage is TRBJ2-3; 11 positions match TRBD2. CDR1 and CDR2 (germline): SGHTA, FQGNSA. The CDR3 has 17 amino acids. J was trimmed by 5 bases and V by 3 bases; bases with no gene match: 10. For the CDR3, the DNA is TGTGCCAGCAGCTTGGGATTAGCGGGGGGGCGGGGAGATACGCAGTATTTT. The encoded protein is CASSLGLAGGRGDTQYF.

CDR3 amino acids: CASSESGLAQETQYF. The CDR3 bases are TGCGCCAGCAGTGAGTCAGGCCTAGCGCAAGAGACCCAGTACTTC. The chain links TRBV10-1 to TRBJ2-5, with D perhaps matching TRBD2 (6 bases). The CDR3 loop spans 15 amino acids. Trimming removed 0 bases at V and 2 bases at J, with 10 bases between. The germline V gene has CDR1 WNHNN and CDR2 SYGVQD (reference sequence).

This clone was observed a few times. The chain joins TRBV9 to TRBJ2-2, with TRBD2 identical over 9 bases. The germline CDR1 and CDR2 sequences are SGDLS and YYNGEE. V dropped 0 bases and J dropped 4; count of bases not matched to a gene: 4. The CDR3 is made up of 16 amino acids. In nucleotides, the CDR3 is TGTGCCAGCAGCGTAGTTGCGGGGGGGCTCACCGGGGAGCTGTTTTTT. It translates to CASSVVAGGLTGELFF.

About this clone itself: A read error may produce the germline difference seen at one junction end. The sample has other DNA sequences that encode this CDR3 too. CDR3 in amino acids: CASSVDRGDTQYF. Here the CDR3 DNA reads TGTGCCAGCAGTGTAGATCGAGGAGATACGCAGTATTTT. This chain uses TRBV9 with TRBJ2-3; D remains ambiguous. The CDR3 is 13 residues long. CDR1 is SGDLS, CDR2 YYNGEE, per germline.

The chain links TRBV7-8 to TRBJ2-2; the match to TRBD2 covers 8 bases. V shed 7 bases and J 1 base; nucleotides not matched to a gene: 8. Per the germline V gene, CDR1 is SGHVS and CDR2 is FQNEAQ. The CDR3 spans 16 residues. The CDR3 nucleotides are TGTGCCAGCATGGACGGGGGGGCTTTGAACACCGGGGAGCTGTTTTTT. It specifies CASMDGGALNTGELFF.

The V gene is TRBV27, the J gene TRBJ2-2; D is unresolved. The V and J ends lost 7 bases and 4 bases respectively, with 10 bases between them. Germline V gene sequence: CDR1 MNHEY, CDR2 SMNVEV (reference sequence). This CDR3 has 13 amino acids. The DNA for the CDR3 is TGTGCCAGCAAATCAGGTTTCACCGGGGAGCTGTTTTTT. It yields the protein CASKSGFTGELFF.

The rearrangement links TRBV6-5 to TRBJ1-2, with 8 positions matching TRBD1. V trimming: 6 bases; J trimming: 7 bases; junction bases outside the gene matches: 7. The length of the CDR3 is 13 residues. Germline-derived CDR1 and CDR2 are MNHEY and SVGAGI. This CDR3 reads CASSDRGVSGYTF. The CDR3 nucleotides read TGTGCCAGCAGCGACAGGGGAGTGAGTGGCTACACCTTC.

This clone has only one observation. This chain uses TRBV4-1 with TRBJ2-5, with D uncertain. The CDR3 runs 15 residues. Between the trimmed V and J ends, which lost 4 bases and 0 bases, there was a span of 12 bases. Germline V gene data show CDR1 as MGHRA and CDR2 as YSYEKL. The CDR3: CASSRINAYQETQYF. CDR3 DNA: TGCGCCAGCAGCCGAATTAATGCGTACCAAGAGACCCAGTACTTC.

The V and J genes are TRBV9 and TRBJ1-5; weak D call: TRBD1 (6 bases). Trimming took off 1 base at V and 2 bases at J, with 10 bases between the two ends. Germline CDR1 reads SGDLS; CDR2 reads YYNGEE. The CDR3 consists of 15 residues. In DNA, the CDR3 is TGTGCCAGCAGCGTAATATCAGGGGGCAATCAGCCCCAGCATTTT. Amino acid sequence: CASSVISGGNQPQHF.

The chain employs TRBV30 and TRBJ1-2; 8 nucleotides match TRBD1. The V gene end was trimmed by 2 bases and the J gene end by 6 bases; junction bases not matched to a gene: 8. The germline V gene has CDR1 GTSNPN and CDR2 SVGIG (reference sequence). The CDR3 totals 14 residues. The CDR3 reads CAWSFGQGRNGYTF. CDR3 sequence (DNA): TGTGCCTGGAGTTTCGGACAGGGCAGGAATGGCTACACCTTC.

V usage is TRBV7-9 and J usage is TRBJ1-1, with a weak D call TRBD1 (5 bases). The V gene lost 5 bases and the J gene lost 10 bases, with 29 bases spanning the gap. This CDR3 is 17 amino acids long. Germline lookup yields CDR1 SEHNR and CDR2 FQNEAQ (reference sequence). The CDR3 coding sequence is TGTGCCAGCAGCCCCCGAATTACGGGACGGGGGGTGTTTGGAGCTTTCTTT. The encoded protein is CASSPRITGRGVFGAFF.

The genes are TRBV27 and TRBJ2-2; D may be TRBD2 (6 bases). CDR1 and CDR2 from the germline V gene are MNHEY and SMNVEV (reference sequence). The CDR3 extends over 14 amino acids. The V gene lost 4 bases and the J gene lost 3 bases, with 9 bases spanning the gap. As DNA, the CDR3 is TGTGCCAGCAGTTCCTGGAGGGACACCGGGGAGCTGTTTTTT. As protein: CASSSWRDTGELFF.

This chain joins TRBV7-3 and TRBJ2-5, with TRBD2 matching 7 bases. The CDR3 covers 14 residues. Trimming took 5 bases from V and 5 from J; bases not matched to a gene: 8. Germline-derived CDR1 and CDR2 are SGHTA and FQGTGA. The DNA of the CDR3 is TGTGCCAGCAGCCAGGGCCCGGGAGGCGAGACCCAGTACTTC. Its translation: CASSQGPGGETQYF.

This clone has only one observation. The chain has TRBV19 and TRBJ1-2; D call uncertain. Germline assignment: CDR1 LNHDA and CDR2 SQIVND (reference sequence). Trimming pared 1 base from V and 7 bases from J, leaving 10 bases between. The CDR3 extends over 13 amino acids. CDR3 in amino acids: CASSIAYGAGYTF. In DNA, the CDR3 is TGTGCCAGTAGTATAGCTTACGGAGCTGGCTACACCTTC.

The chain joins TRBV30 to TRBJ2-5; 9 nucleotides match TRBD1. The CDR3 is 14 amino acids. Trimming at V came to 4 bases and at J to 2 bases, leaving 5 bases not matched to a gene. CDR1 GTSNPN and CDR2 SVGIG come from the germline V gene (reference sequence). CDR3 loop: CAWTGQGLQETQYF. The CDR3 nucleotides read TGTGCCTGGACGGGACAGGGACTTCAAGAGACCCAGTACTTC.